This passage covers 28 T cell receptor beta chains from one sample sequenced in a study of shared clonotypes between healthy human individuals. Naive CD8 cells lacked CD45RO, underwent positive selection for CCR7 and left out terminally differentiated effector memory CD45RA+ cells. Profiled with immunoSEQ multiplex PCR; TCRdb holds only in-frame clones, not every one. The sample holds about 590,000 clones, about 95% seen once. The source material was naive CD8+ T cells sorted from blood. These receptor sequences come from a woman under 40 in good health.

This rearrangement joins TRBV5-6 to TRBJ1-1, with no clear D. The CDR3 loop spans 16 amino acids. The germline V and J ends were trimmed by 5 bases and 3 bases, with 20 bases remaining between them. Germline CDR1 is SGHDT and CDR2 is YYEEEE. This CDR3 reads CASSSEAWEVDTEAFF. For the CDR3, the DNA is TGTGCCAGCAGTTCGGAGGCCTGGGAGGTGGACACTGAAGCTTTCTTT. The full variable domain, completed using reference TRBV5-6 and TRBJ1-1, is DAGVTQSPTHLIKTRGQQVTLRCSPKSGHDTVSWYQQALGQGPQFIFQYYEEEERQRGNFPDRFSGHQFPNYSSELNVNALLLGDSALYLCASSSEAWEVDTEAFFGQGTRLTVV.

This clone was seen a single time. The rearrangement links TRBV28 to TRBJ2-1, with 11 bases fitting TRBD2. Germline V CDR1 and CDR2: MDHEN, SYDVKM. This CDR3 is built from 17 residues. V lost 5 bases, J lost 10 bases, and 16 bases stayed unmatched. The CDR3 region is CASSPPTLAGGNYEQFF. The DNA of the CDR3 is TGTGCCAGCAGTCCGCCCACCCTAGCGGGAGGCAATTACGAGCAGTTCTTC.

CDR3 in amino acids: CASSPRGSNTGELFF. The DNA for the CDR3 is TGCGCCAGCAGCCCGCGGGGGTCAAACACCGGGGAGCTGTTTTTT. The chain is built from TRBV4-1 and TRBJ2-2; TRBD2 matches 7 bases. Per germline, CDR1 MGHRA and CDR2 YSYEKL. V trimming: 4 bases; J trimming: 2 bases; junction bases outside the gene matches: 4. The CDR3 is 15 residues long.

This chain links TRBV7-2 with TRBJ2-1, with TRBD2 matching over 10 bases. Trimming took 1 base from V and 7 from J; bases not matched to a gene: 10. The CDR3 has 17 amino acids. CDR1 is SGHTA and CDR2 is FQGNSA in the germline V gene. The CDR3 region has the DNA TGTGCCAGCAGCTTAGAACCCCTAGCGGGAGAGGAGAATGAGCAGTTCTTC. Amino acid sequence: CASSLEPLAGEENEQFF. Variable domain in full (rest from reference TRBV7-2 and TRBJ2-1): GAGVSQSPSNKVTEKGKDVELRCDPISGHTALYWYRQSLGQGLEFLIYFQGNSAPDKSGLPSDRFSAERTGGSVSTLTIQRTQQEDSAVYLCASSLEPLAGEENEQFFGPGTRLTVL.

The V and J genes are TRBV25-1 and TRBJ2-7; 7 bases are a match to TRBD1. CDR1 and CDR2 (germline): MGHDK, SYGVNS. V lost 10 bases, J lost 6 bases, and 15 bases stayed unmatched. The CDR3 has 14 residues. CDR3 amino acids: CATMRTGMSGEQYF. As DNA, the CDR3 is TGTGCCACCATGCGGACAGGCATGTCGGGCGAGCAGTACTTC.

The genes are TRBV5-6 and TRBJ2-7; D is unclear. The V end was cut by 2 bases, the J end by 0 bases, with 9 bases between. The CDR3 consists of 14 residues. Germline loops: CDR1 SGHDT, CDR2 YYEEEE. In nucleotides, the CDR3 is TGTGCCAGCAGCTTCGCAGGAGACTCCTACGAGCAGTACTTC. Amino acids: CASSFAGDSYEQYF.

The chain carries TRBV19 and TRBJ2-1; 10 nucleotides align to TRBD2. Per germline, CDR1 LNHDA and CDR2 SQIVND (reference sequence). The ends lost 5 bases at V and 8 bases at J; junction bases unmatched: 6. There are 14 residues in the CDR3. This chain's CDR3 is CASSFRTSGDEQFF. DNA of the CDR3: TGTGCCAGTAGTTTTCGGACTAGCGGAGATGAGCAGTTCTTC.

This clone has only one observation. The gene calls are TRBV28 and TRBJ1-2; D possibly corresponds to TRBD1 (6 bases). Trimming took off 5 bases at V and 4 bases at J, with 11 bases between the two ends. The CDR3 is 13 amino acids. Germline V CDR1 and CDR2: MDHEN, SYDVKM. The CDR3 nucleotides are TGTGCCAGCAGTAACAGGGAACCCTATGGCTACACCTTC. This sequence encodes CASSNREPYGYTF.

In the case of this clone: Different DNA sequences within this sample yield the same CDR3. This sequence joins TRBV6-5 and TRBJ2-7, with D unclear. CDR3 length: 11 residues. Trimming took 3 bases from V and 5 from J, leaving 5 bases between them. Germline CDR1 and CDR2: MNHEY and SVGAGI. CDR3 nucleotide sequence: TGTGCCAGCAGTTATAGTGACGAGCAGTACTTC. Protein: CASSYSDEQYF.

V usage is TRBV30 and J usage is TRBJ2-2, with 10 bases identical to TRBD2. The CDR3 loop spans 15 amino acids. Germline lookup yields CDR1 GTSNPN and CDR2 SVGIG (reference sequence). J was trimmed by 6 bases and V by 4 bases; bases with no gene match: 8. The CDR3 sequence is CAWTPSGRGPGELFF. The CDR3 DNA reads TGTGCCTGGACTCCTAGCGGGAGAGGTCCCGGGGAGCTGTTTTTT.

This rearrangement joins TRBV7-2 to TRBJ2-7; D is undetermined. This CDR3 has 13 amino acids. V was clipped by 0 bases and J by 5 bases, with 8 bases between them. Per the germline V gene, CDR1 is SGHTA and CDR2 is FQGNSA. CDR3 residues: CASSLAPIDEQYF. The CDR3 coding sequence is TGTGCCAGCAGCTTAGCCCCAATCGACGAGCAGTACTTC. The full variable domain, rest sourced from reference TRBV7-2 and TRBJ2-7, is GAGVSQSPSNKVTEKGKDVELRCDPISGHTALYWYRQSLGQGLEFLIYFQGNSAPDKSGLPSDRFSAERTGGSVSTLTIQRTQQEDSAVYLCASSLAPIDEQYFGPGTRLTVT.

The rearrangement joins TRBV4-1 to TRBJ2-4; 8 positions match TRBD1. The V segment lost 2 bases and the J segment 2 bases; nucleotides outside the gene matches: 8. The CDR3 length is 17 residues. Per germline, CDR1 MGHRA and CDR2 YSYEKL. CDR3 bases: TGCGCCAGCAGCCAAATCGGGTCAGGGGGCTCCAAAAACATTCAGTACTTC. It specifies CASSQIGSGGSKNIQYF.

The rearrangement links TRBV5-6 to TRBJ2-1, with D perhaps matching TRBD1 or TRBD2 (5 bases each). Germline lookup yields CDR1 SGHDT and CDR2 YYEEEE. CDR3 size: 15 residues. Trimming cost V 0 bases and J 0 bases, with 7 bases left between them. CDR3 sequence: CASSLGGSSYNEQFF. The CDR3 DNA follows: TGTGCCAGCAGCTTGGGGGGGAGCTCCTACAATGAGCAGTTCTTC.

The genes are TRBV6-4 and TRBJ1-5; 7 bases fit TRBD1. CDR3 length: 15 amino acids. Per germline, CDR1 MRHNA and CDR2 SNTAGT. The junction had 13 bases not matched to a gene; V was cut back by 5 bases and J by 9 bases. CDR3 protein: CASSQAVAGGLPQHF. CDR3 bases: TGTGCCAGCAGTCAGGCCGTGGCAGGGGGTCTGCCCCAGCATTTT.

The chain combines TRBV6-1 with TRBJ1-2; D gene uncertain. CDR3 size: 16 residues. Deletions cut 4 bases from V and 8 bases from J, with 23 bases between. Germline CDR1 MNHNS, CDR2 SASEGT. CDR3 in DNA: TGTGCCAGCAGTGCGGCCCTCGGGATTTCAAAGAGGGGCTACACCTTC. It encodes CASSAALGISKRGYTF.

This chain connects TRBV19 to TRBJ2-7; 9 bases are shared with TRBD1. There are 16 residues in the CDR3. Germline-derived CDR1 and CDR2 are LNHDA and SQIVND (reference sequence). With 3 bases clipped from V and 1 base from J, the junction kept 7 bases outside the gene matches. The CDR3 spells CASSMVRGQGSYEQYF. The CDR3 region has the DNA TGTGCCAGTAGTATGGTTCGGGGACAGGGATCCTACGAGCAGTACTTC.

The gene calls are TRBV30 and TRBJ1-2; D possibly corresponds to TRBD1 (5 bases). Germline V gene sequence: CDR1 GTSNPN, CDR2 SVGIG (reference sequence). The CDR3 runs to 20 residues. Between the trimmed V and J ends, which lost 2 bases and 1 base, there was a span of 29 bases. The CDR3 loop is CAWSRHARDAWTRNNYGYTF. DNA of the CDR3: TGTGCCTGGAGTCGCCACGCCAGGGACGCCTGGACAAGGAATAACTATGGCTACACCTTC.

This clone was recorded only once. The rearrangement links TRBV9 to TRBJ2-1, with 15 positions matching TRBD2. V was pared by 0 bases and J by 1 base, with 5 bases of the junction left unmatched. Germline loops: CDR1 SGDLS, CDR2 YYNGEE. The CDR3 runs 19 residues. The CDR3: CASSVGTSGRARSYNEQFF. In DNA form, the CDR3 reads TGTGCCAGCAGCGTAGGGACTAGCGGGAGGGCCCGGTCCTACAATGAGCAGTTCTTC.

The gene calls are TRBV27 and TRBJ1-5; D ambiguous. CDR1 and CDR2 from the germline V gene are MNHEY and SMNVEV (reference sequence). The CDR3 loop spans 16 amino acids. Trimming pared 8 bases from V and 3 bases from J, leaving 20 bases between. The CDR3 coding sequence is TGTGCCAGCGGGTTTGATCCGACGTCTGACAATCAGCCCCAGCATTTT. This translates into CASGFDPTSDNQPQHF.

V usage is TRBV5-1 and J usage is TRBJ2-3, with 11 bases aligning to TRBD2. The CDR3 is made up of 15 amino acids. CDR1 and CDR2 (germline): SGHRS, YFSETQ. V lost 3 bases to trimming and J lost 0 bases; unmatched junction nucleotides: 0. CDR3 amino acids: CASSWTSGSTDTQYF. The DNA for the CDR3 is TGCGCCAGCAGCTGGACTAGCGGGAGCACAGATACGCAGTATTTT.

The chain is built from TRBV18 and TRBJ2-3, with unresolved D. The CDR3 runs to 16 residues. Germline CDR1 KGHSH, CDR2 LQKENI. Between the trimmed V and J ends, which lost 3 bases and 0 bases, there was a span of 13 bases. As DNA, the CDR3 is TGTGCCAGCTCACCCACCGGATATCTAAGCACAGATACGCAGTATTTT. Translated: CASSPTGYLSTDTQYF.

V is TRBV11-2 and J is TRBJ1-4; D is unclear. The CDR3 totals 16 residues. Germline V gene lookup returns CDR1 SGHAT and CDR2 FQNNGV. The V end was cut by 0 bases, the J end by 0 bases, with 8 bases between. In DNA form, the CDR3 reads TGTGCCAGCAGCTTAGATCTGGGGTCAACTAATGAAAAACTGTTTTTT. Protein: CASSLDLGSTNEKLFF.

The V gene is TRBV5-5, the J gene TRBJ2-7; 14 bases are shared with TRBD2. Germline assignment: CDR1 SGHKS and CDR2 YYEKEE (reference sequence). The CDR3 has 18 residues. With V trimmed by 0 bases and J by 0 bases, 5 bases remained unmatched. The CDR3 DNA reads TGTGCCAGCAGCTTGGGGGGACTAGCGGGAGAGACCTCCTACGAGCAGTACTTC. This translates into CASSLGGLAGETSYEQYF.

CDR3 amino acids: CASSPTTSGMVDTQYF. The CDR3 region has the DNA TGCGCCAGCAGCCCAACGACTAGCGGGATGGTAGATACGCAGTATTTT. The rearrangement uses TRBV5-1 and TRBJ2-3, with 11 bases lining up with TRBD2. There are 16 residues in the CDR3. CDR1 and CDR2 from the germline V gene are SGHRS and YFSETQ. Trimming at V came to 4 bases and at J to 5 bases, leaving 9 bases not matched to a gene.

This chain joins TRBV4-1 and TRBJ1-4; TRBD1 is a possible D gene (6 bases). The V and J ends lost 0 bases and 0 bases respectively, with 11 bases between them. The CDR3 loop spans 17 amino acids. Germline CDR1 reads MGHRA; CDR2 reads YSYEKL. The CDR3: CASSQDPGGATNEKLFF. CDR3 coding DNA: TGCGCCAGCAGCCAAGATCCGGGGGGCGCAACTAATGAAAAACTGTTTTTT.

About this clone itself: The sample carries other DNA sequences with the same CDR3. The gene calls are TRBV10-2 and TRBJ2-7, with TRBD1 as a possible D gene (5 bases). This CDR3 is 10 amino acids long. The germline V and J ends were trimmed by 10 bases and 3 bases, with 7 bases remaining between them. Germline V gene data show CDR1 as WSHSY and CDR2 as SAAADI. The CDR3, as DNA: TGCGCCACCAGGGACTACGAGCAGTACTTC. Residues: CATRDYEQYF.

V is TRBV9 and J is TRBJ2-5, with 7 bases matching TRBD2. The J call is doubtful: the DNA matches TRBJ2-7 better. Germline loops: CDR1 SGDLS, CDR2 YYNGEE. This CDR3 contains 16 residues. The CDR3 region has the DNA TGTGCCAGCAGCCCCCCGGGAGGAGCGGGAAGATACGAGCAGTACTTC. Translation gives CASSPPGGAGRYEQYF.

The chain recombines TRBV27 with TRBJ1-3, with D hard to call. The J call may be wrong; the DNA end is better matched by TRBJ2-2. Germline CDR1 reads MNHEY; CDR2 reads SMNVEV (reference sequence). This CDR3 comprises 13 residues. The CDR3 DNA sequence: TGTGCCAGCAGGACATTCCAGACCGGGGAGCTGTTTTTT. Translated: CASRTFQTGELFF.